This T cell receptor beta chain was captured by sequencing in a study of blood T cell repertoires in COVID-19. Across the whole study: The analysed material was cDNA or gDNA that came from T cells, B-cell-depleted T cells, or PBMCs.

Trimming took 0 bases from V and 0 from J, leaving 9 bases between them. The CDR3 loop spans 17 amino acids. CDR1 and CDR2 from the germline V gene are WNHNN and SYGVQD (reference sequence). Only in-frame clones appear in the TCRdb table, and some are missing; sequencing was by immunoSEQ multiplex PCR. Of about 300,000 clones in the sample, approximately 91% were seen once. This clonotype originated in a man between 18 and 35 years old with active or convalescent COVID-19. The chain uses TRBV10-1 and TRBJ2-6, with D maybe TRBD1 (5 bases). Source material: peripheral blood. This CDR3 is CASSESDSSSGANVLTF. The CDR3 DNA follows: TGCGCCAGCAGTGAGTCAGACAGTTCCTCTGGGGCCAACGTCCTGACTTTC.